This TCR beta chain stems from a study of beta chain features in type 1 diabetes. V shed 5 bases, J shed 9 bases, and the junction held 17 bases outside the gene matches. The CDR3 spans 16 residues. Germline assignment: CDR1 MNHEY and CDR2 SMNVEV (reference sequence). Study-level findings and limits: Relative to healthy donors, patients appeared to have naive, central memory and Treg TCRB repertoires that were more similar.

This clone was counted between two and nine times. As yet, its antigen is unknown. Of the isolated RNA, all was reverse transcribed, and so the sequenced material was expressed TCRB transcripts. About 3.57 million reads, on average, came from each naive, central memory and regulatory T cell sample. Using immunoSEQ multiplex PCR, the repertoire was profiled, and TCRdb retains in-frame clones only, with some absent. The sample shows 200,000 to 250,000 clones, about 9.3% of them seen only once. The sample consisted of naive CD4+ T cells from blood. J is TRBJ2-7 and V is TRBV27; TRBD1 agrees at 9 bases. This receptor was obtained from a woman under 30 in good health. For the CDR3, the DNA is TGTGCCAGCAGTCCCCATGAGGGACAGGGAGGGAATTCGCAGTACTTC. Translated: CASSPHEGQGGNSQYF.